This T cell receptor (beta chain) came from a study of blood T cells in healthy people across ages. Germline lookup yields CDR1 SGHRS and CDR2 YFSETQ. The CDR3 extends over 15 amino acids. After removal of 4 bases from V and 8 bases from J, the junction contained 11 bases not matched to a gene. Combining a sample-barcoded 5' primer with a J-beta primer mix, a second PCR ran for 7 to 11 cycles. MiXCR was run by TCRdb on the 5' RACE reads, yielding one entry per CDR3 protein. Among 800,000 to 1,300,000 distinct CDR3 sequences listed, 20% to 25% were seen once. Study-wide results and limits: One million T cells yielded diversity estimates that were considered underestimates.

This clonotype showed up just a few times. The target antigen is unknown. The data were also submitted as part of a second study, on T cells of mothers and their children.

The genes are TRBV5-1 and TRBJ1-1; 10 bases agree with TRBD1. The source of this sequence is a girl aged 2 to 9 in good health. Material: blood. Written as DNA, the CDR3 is TGCGCCAGCAGCCCAGGACCCGGGACAGGGGAAGAAGCTTTCTTT. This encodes CASSPGPGTGEEAFF.